This T cell receptor (beta chain) was found in a study of shared clonotypes between healthy human individuals. The unsorted samples had tens of millions of PBMCs used for genomic DNA. Using immunoSEQ multiplex PCR, the repertoire was profiled, and TCRdb retains in-frame clones only, with some absent. This table has some 470,000 clones, 76% appearing once. Findings and caveats of the study: Represented genetic and exposure-history diversity was restricted by having few donors. Exclusively blood specimens were collected; tissue repertoires likely differ.

Concerning this clone: The antigen remains undetermined. This likely traces to a read error, being one base from a far larger clone. The CDR3 does not end in the conserved phenylalanine or tryptophan, so this is likely a read error.

The V end lost 4 bases, the J end lost 7 bases, and 10 bases lay between the germline ends. Per the germline V gene, CDR1 is MNHNS and CDR2 is SASEGT. The CDR3 is made up of 12 amino acids. The sequence was obtained from a woman aged 40 to 55 in good health. Some clones in this sample may be carry-over from other donors' samples. The J gene is TRBJ1-2, the V gene TRBV6-1; D remains ambiguous. The material sequenced was PBMCs. The CDR3 DNA follows: TGTGCCAGCAGTGCCAGGATGGGTGGCTACACCCTC. As protein: CASSARMGGYTL.